This is a list of T cell receptor beta chains from one sample in a study of blood T cell repertoires in COVID-19. Sequencing was performed with immunoSEQ multiplex PCR; in TCRdb, only in-frame clones are kept and a portion is missing. The sample lists about 380,000 clones, more than 65% occurring once. The sequenced material came from peripheral blood. These TCRs come from a human donor with acute or convalescent COVID-19. The donor label of this sample is uncertain. The CDR3 runs from the conserved cysteine through the conserved F or W. A D gene is named only where the DNA matches it firmly. The listing skips clone size in some rows; elsewhere it reads once, few, many or a size class.

D	size	V	J	CDR3	DNA
TRBD2	.	TRBV3-1/TRBV3-2	TRBJ2-1	CASSRVGGESEQFF	TGTGCCAGCAGCCGCGTCGGGGGGGAGAGTGAGCAGTTCTTC
.	.	TRBV30	TRBJ1-5	CAWSVNNQPQHF	TGTGCCTGGAGTGTCAACAATCAGCCCCAGCATTTT
TRBD2	.	TRBV5-4	TRBJ2-1	CASSLGDYPYNEQFF	TGTGCCAGCAGCTTGGGGGACTACCCCTACAATGAGCAGTTCTTC
TRBD1	.	TRBV2	TRBJ1-5	CASRSQGATQPQHF	TGTGCCAGCAGAAGTCAGGGGGCTACTCAGCCCCAGCATTTT
.	.	TRBV5-6	TRBJ1-2	CASSLVHNQGYTF	TGTGCCAGCAGCTTGGTACACAACCAGGGCTACACCTTC
TRBD2	.	TRBV6-5	TRBJ2-7	CASRVGLAGGYEQYF	TGTGCCAGCAGGGTCGGACTAGCGGGGGGCTACGAGCAGTACTTC
TRBD2	.	TRBV5-1	TRBJ2-1	CASSSGLAGGIYEQFF	TGCGCCAGCAGCTCGGGACTAGCGGGAGGAATCTATGAGCAGTTCTTC
TRBD1	.	TRBV2	TRBJ1-6	CASSPWDRSSPLHF	TGTGCCAGCAGTCCCTGGGACAGATCCTCACCCCTCCACTTT
.	once	TRBV27	TRBJ1-2	CASGRNYGYTF	TGTGCCAGTGGTCGGAACTATGGCTACACCTTC
.	.	TRBV6-5	TRBJ1-6	CATGSGASGNSPLHF	TGTGCCACGGGATCGGGTGCCAGTGGAAATTCACCCCTCCACTTT
TRBD1	.	TRBV4-1	TRBJ2-1	CASRQGAVHEQFF	TGCGCCAGCAGACAGGGGGCCGTACATGAGCAGTTCTTC
TRBD1	.	TRBV14	TRBJ1-2	CASSQDLQGARGYTF	TGTGCCAGCAGCCAAGACTTACAGGGGGCGCGAGGCTACACCTTC
.	.	TRBV9	TRBJ2-7	CASSVARGGPRSSYEQYF	TGTGCCAGCAGCGTAGCCCGGGGTGGGCCGAGGTCCTCCTACGAGCAGTACTTC
.	.	TRBV18	TRBJ1-3	CASSTDRSGNTIYF	TGTGCCAGCTCAACTGACAGGAGTGGAAACACCATATATTTT
TRBD1	.	TRBV10-2	TRBJ2-3	CASTLTGALTDTQYF	TGCGCCAGCACCTTAACAGGGGCCCTCACAGATACGCAGTATTTT
TRBD1	many	TRBV24-1	TRBJ1-6	CATSPGQVGSPLHF	TGTGCCACCTCTCCGGGACAGGTCGGCTCACCCCTCCACTTT
TRBD1	.	TRBV30	TRBJ1-6	CAWTGGFYNSPLHF	TGTGCCTGGACAGGGGGCTTCTATAATTCACCCCTCCACTTT
TRBD1	.	TRBV6-5	TRBJ1-2	CAAGTVYYGYTF	TGTGCCGCCGGGACAGTCTACTATGGCTACACCTTC
TRBD1	.	TRBV27	TRBJ2-7	CASSLSGTGVREQYF	TGTGCCAGCAGTTTATCGGGGACAGGGGTTCGCGAGCAGTACTTC
.	.	TRBV5-6	TRBJ1-2	CASSLAGNYGYTF	TGTGCCAGCAGCTTGGCCGGGAACTATGGCTACACCTTC
.	few	TRBV5-6	TRBJ2-7	CASSLGLPYEQYF	TGTGCCAGCAGCCTTGGGCTACCCTACGAGCAGTACTTC
.	.	TRBV3-1/TRBV3-2	TRBJ2-7	CASSQDLYSYEQYF	TGTGCCAGCAGCCAAGATCTTTACTCCTACGAGCAGTACTTC
.	.	TRBV7-9	TRBJ1-1	CASSLIGVEAFF	TGTGCCAGCAGCTTAATAGGGGTGGAGGCTTTCTTT
TRBD1	.	TRBV28	TRBJ1-2	CASNTGAPYGYTF	TGTGCCAGCAATACAGGGGCCCCCTATGGCTACACCTTC
.	few	TRBV5-1	TRBJ1-1	CASSLVVGGNTEAFF	TGCGCCAGCAGCTTGGTGGTCGGGGGGAACACTGAAGCTTTCTTT
.	few	TRBV9	TRBJ1-1	CASSPRTFSNTEAFF	TGTGCCAGCAGCCCAAGGACTTTTTCGAACACTGAAGCTTTCTTT
TRBD1	once	TRBV6-5	TRBJ1-4	CASRGRGRGEKLFF	TGTGCCAGCAGAGGCAGGGGGCGCGGTGAAAAACTGTTTTTT
TRBD1	.	TRBV5-1	TRBJ1-5	CASSLGPRGQNQPQHF	TGCGCCAGCAGCTTGGGACCCAGGGGGCAAAATCAGCCCCAGCATTTT
.	.	TRBV3-1/TRBV3-2	TRBJ1-1	CASSRQGGFTEAFF	TGTGCCAGCAGCCGTCAGGGAGGATTCACTGAAGCTTTCTTT
TRBD2	.	TRBV19	TRBJ2-1	CASSIGGLARVPSYNEQFF	TGTGCCAGTAGTATAGGCGGACTAGCTCGAGTGCCCTCCTACAATGAGCAGTTCTTC
.	few	TRBV7-5	TRBJ1-2	CVRRTTGANYGYTF	TGTGTCAGAAGGACAACGGGGGCTAACTATGGCTACACCTTC
.	.	TRBV3-1/TRBV3-2	TRBJ1-6	CASSRQRGNSPLHF	TGTGCCAGCAGCCGACAGCGAGGCAATTCACCCCTCCACTTT
TRBD1	.	TRBV27	TRBJ1-6	CASSLNPQPGQGDSPLHF	TGTGCCAGCAGTTTAAATCCTCAACCGGGACAGGGGGATTCACCCCTCCACTTT
.	few	TRBV6-1	TRBJ1-1	CASSEYREMNTEAFF	TGTGCCAGCAGTGAATACAGGGAAATGAACACTGAAGCTTTCTTT
TRBD1	.	TRBV3-1/TRBV3-2	TRBJ1-2	CASSLPGQSGYTF	TGTGCCAGCAGCCTCCCGGGACAGTCGGGCTACACCTTC
TRBD1	.	TRBV5-8	TRBJ1-6	CASSLGTGIPIRVPLHF	TGTGCCAGCAGCCTAGGGACAGGGATCCCCATTCGCGTACCCCTCCACTTT
TRBD1	.	TRBV30	TRBJ1-5	CAFRAVTGGTQPQHF	TGTGCCTTCCGAGCAGTAACAGGGGGCACCCAGCCCCAGCATTTT
TRBD1	.	TRBV3-1/TRBV3-2	TRBJ1-2	CASSQAGGRTYGYTF	TGTGCCAGCAGCCAAGCAGGGGGCCGGACCTATGGCTACACCTTC
TRBD1	.	TRBV5-1	TRBJ2-2	CASSFRQGGGELFF	TGCGCCAGCAGCTTTCGACAGGGTGGCGGGGAGCTGTTTTTT
.	few	TRBV5-1	TRBJ2-5	CASSLTGVRQETQYF	TGCGCCAGCAGCTTGACGGGGGTACGCCAAGAGACCCAGTACTTC
.	.	TRBV5-1	TRBJ2-5	CASSWPNGAQETQYF	TGCGCCAGCAGCTGGCCTAATGGGGCCCAAGAGACCCAGTACTTC
TRBD2	.	TRBV6-5	TRBJ2-7	CASKFNGGSYEQYF	TGTGCCAGCAAGTTTAACGGGGGGTCCTACGAGCAGTACTTC
.	.	TRBV4-1	TRBJ2-7	CASSPGDWGYEQYF	TGCGCCAGCAGCCCCGGGGACTGGGGCTACGAGCAGTACTTC
TRBD1	.	TRBV28	TRBJ1-6	CASIQSDGTGRSPLHF	TGTGCCAGCATCCAATCCGACGGGACAGGCAGGTCACCCCTCCACTTT